Each of the 19 T cell receptor beta chains below was sequenced from the same sample in a study of T-cell memory formation after mild COVID-19. From the 5' RACE reads, TCRdb called clonotypes with MiXCR, one entry per CDR3 protein. The data contain under 350,000 distinct CDR3 sequences, about 17% of them singletons. The sample was PBMCs or a T cell subset sorted from them (not recorded which). The receptors originated from a man younger than 30 who had mild COVID-19 (a few samples of this study predate the infection). Cell type and time point are not known.

This clonotype appeared many times. V and J are TRBV9 and TRBJ1-5, with unresolved D. The CDR3 consists of 16 residues. Germline values: CDR1 SGDLS, CDR2 YYNGEE. V dropped 0 bases and J dropped 3 bases, with 13 bases sitting between them. The CDR3 here is CASSVALSPVNQPQHF. CDR3 coding DNA: TGTGCCAGCAGCGTAGCTCTCAGCCCAGTCAATCAGCCCCAGCATTTT.

This clonotype was observed a few times. J is TRBJ2-2 and V is TRBV6-2 or TRBV6-3; TRBD2 aligns across 7 bases. The CDR3 length is 16 residues. Germline trimming cut 6 bases from V and 4 bases from J; bases unmatched to any gene: 11. CDR1 is MNHEY, CDR2 SVGEGT, per germline. CDR3 coding DNA: TGTGCCAGCAGCTCGAGCGGGGATCTTAGCACCGGGGAGCTGTTTTTT. This gives the protein CASSSSGDLSTGELFF.

This rearrangement joins TRBV6-2 or TRBV6-3 to TRBJ2-7; 9 bases line up with TRBD1. V shed 6 bases and J 6 bases; nucleotides not matched to a gene: 9. Germline V CDR1 and CDR2: MNHEY, SVGEGT. CDR3 length equals 14 residues. The CDR3 here is CASRRDRDSVEQYV. CDR3 DNA sequence: TGTGCCAGCAGGCGGGACAGGGATTCGGTCGAGCAGTACGTC.

This clonotype is deemed medium-sized. The chain has TRBV13 and TRBJ2-1; D is unclear. With 5 bases removed from V and 7 bases from J, the gap between germline ends came to 9 bases. The CDR3 runs to 12 residues. CDR1 PRHDT and CDR2 FYEKMQ come from the germline V gene (reference sequence). The CDR3 loop is CASSALGNEQFF. CDR3 nucleotide sequence: TGTGCCAGCAGCGCATTGGGAAATGAGCAGTTCTTC.

This clonotype has just one count. The chain has TRBV11-2 and TRBJ2-2; D is uncertain. This CDR3 comprises 14 residues. From germline, CDR1 is SGHAT and CDR2 FQNNGV. The germline V and J ends were trimmed by 5 bases and 6 bases, with 13 bases remaining between them. In DNA form, the CDR3 reads TGTGCCAGCAGCCCCTTCCACCCGGCCGGGGAGCTGTTTTTT. This gives the protein CASSPFHPAGELFF.

The table lists this clonotype with many counts. The chain's CDR3 is CATSDARTSGGVGDTQYF. The DNA for the CDR3 is TGTGCCACCAGTGATGCGCGAACTAGCGGGGGGGTTGGAGATACGCAGTATTTT. J is TRBJ2-3 and V is TRBV24-1; 13 nucleotides agree with TRBD2. The CDR3 extends over 18 amino acids. J gave up 5 bases and V 3 bases, and 10 bases lay outside the gene matches. Per germline, CDR1 KGHDR and CDR2 SFDVKD.

This chain links TRBV6-2 or TRBV6-3 with TRBJ2-3; D gene unclear. V lost 0 bases to trimming and J lost 7 bases, with 8 bases between them. The CDR3 covers 13 residues. Germline values: CDR1 MNHEY, CDR2 SVGEGT. The CDR3 reads CASSYSTANTQYF. The CDR3 bases are TGTGCCAGCAGTTACTCTACGGCAAATACGCAGTATTTT.

The CDR3 spells CASSLWTGSSYGYTF. The DNA for the CDR3 is TGTGCCAGCAGCCTCTGGACAGGGTCATCCTATGGCTACACCTTC. The rearrangement links TRBV5-5 to TRBJ1-2; TRBD1 matches at 8 bases. Germline V gene sequence: CDR1 SGHKS, CDR2 YYEKEE (reference sequence). The CDR3 is 15 residues long. V gave up 4 bases and J gave up 4 bases; unmatched junction bases: 9.

This clonotype was detected only a few times. The rearrangement links TRBV7-3 to TRBJ2-5; possibly TRBD2 for D (5 bases). The ends were cut back, 11 bases at V and 3 bases at J, with 19 bases in the middle. This CDR3 is 14 amino acids long. Germline CDR1 is SGHTA and CDR2 is FQGTGA. CDR3 coding DNA: TGTGCCTTAAAGGCGGGTGAGGAGAAAGAGACCCAGTACTTC. Its protein is CALKAGEEKETQYF.

This clonotype was observed a handful of times. The chain is built from TRBV4-3 and TRBJ2-7, with D hard to call. The V and J ends lost 4 bases and 2 bases respectively, with 9 bases between them. The CDR3 is 13 residues long. The germline CDR1 and CDR2 sequences are LGHNA and YSLEER. This CDR3 reads CASSPSLAYEQYF. In DNA, the CDR3 is TGCGCCAGCAGCCCCAGTCTGGCCTACGAGCAGTACTTC.

The chain has TRBV12-3 or TRBV12-4 and TRBJ1-6; 7 bases fit TRBD1. The CDR3 contains 12 residues. V trimming: 7 bases; J trimming: 10 bases; junction bases outside the gene matches: 4. CDR3 nucleotides: TGTGCCAGCAAGGACAGGTCCTCACCCCTCCACTTT. Translated: CASKDRSSPLHF.

The CDR3 DNA is TGCAGTGCTCCAGACGGGCGCCGGGCCTATGGCTACACCTTC. Translating gives CSAPDGRRAYGYTF. The chain couples TRBV20-1 to TRBJ1-2, with no clear D. Germline V gene sequence: CDR1 DFQATT, CDR2 SNEGSKA (reference sequence). CDR3 length: 14 residues. V was trimmed by 5 bases and J by 4 bases, leaving 17 bases between them.

J is TRBJ2-7 and V is TRBV5-4, with D tentatively TRBD1 (6 bases). The CDR3 has 15 residues. Germline V gene data show CDR1 as SGHNT and CDR2 as YYREEE (reference sequence). The germline V and J ends were trimmed by 1 base and 3 bases, with 14 bases remaining between them. CDR3 residues: CASSLPGQTIYEQYV. CDR3 sequence (DNA): TGTGCCAGCAGCTTGCCCGGACAGACCATCTACGAGCAGTACGTC.

This rearrangement joins TRBV7-2 to TRBJ1-6; no definite D call. The CDR3 extends over 15 amino acids. Trimming cost V 7 bases and J 0 bases, with 10 bases left between them. The V gene's germline CDR1 is SGHTA and CDR2 FQGNSA. CDR3 amino acids: CASTSRSSYNSPLHF. CDR3 DNA: TGTGCCAGCACCTCCCGTAGCTCCTATAATTCACCCCTCCACTTT.

This clonotype appeared a few times. The chain recombines TRBV4-3 with TRBJ2-3; tentative D call: TRBD2 (6 bases). V was clipped by 5 bases and J by 2 bases, with 14 bases between them. The CDR3 totals 15 residues. Germline CDR1 reads LGHNA; CDR2 reads YSLEER. The CDR3 DNA sequence: TGCGCCAGCAGCTCCGGTCGGGGGTACACAGATACGCAGTATTTT. As protein: CASSSGRGYTDTQYF.

The chain links TRBV11-2 to TRBJ2-1, with 9 bases aligning to TRBD2. Germline CDR1 is SGHAT and CDR2 is FQNNGV. Trimming cost V 5 bases and J 7 bases; bases outside gene matches: 12. This CDR3 contains 16 residues. CDR3 nucleotide sequence: TGTGCCAGCAGCCCGCGGCGGGCGGGGGGGTCTAATGAGCAGTTCTTC. Protein sequence: CASSPRRAGGSNEQFF.

This clonotype was detected only once. The chain joins TRBV30 to TRBJ1-1; perhaps TRBD1 as D (5 bases). This CDR3 contains 9 residues. Germline V gene data show CDR1 as GTSNPN and CDR2 as SVGIG (reference sequence). V was cut by 8 bases and J by 11 bases, with 12 bases left in between. This CDR3 is CAGAGMAFF. The CDR3 nucleotides read TGTGCCGGGGCAGGGATGGCTTTCTTT.

Only a few counts were recorded for this clonotype. The chain recombines TRBV6-4 with TRBJ1-6, with 7 bases fitting TRBD1. The germline gives CDR1 MRHNA, CDR2 SNTAGT. There are 13 residues in the CDR3. Trimming took 4 bases from V and 10 from J; bases not matched to a gene: 4. In DNA, the CDR3 is TGTGCCAGCAGTGCAGGGACAGTGTCACCCCTCCACTTT. The encoded protein is CASSAGTVSPLHF.

This clonotype came up a few times. The V call is TRBV3-1, the J call TRBJ1-6; TRBD1 aligns across 11 bases. The CDR3 sequence is 13 residues long. The germline CDR1 and CDR2 sequences are LGHDT and YNNKEL (reference sequence). V was clipped by 8 bases and J by 10 bases; unmatched bases: 4. In DNA, the CDR3 is TGTGCCAGCCAGGGACAGGGGGAATCACCCCTCCACTTT. As protein: CASQGQGESPLHF.